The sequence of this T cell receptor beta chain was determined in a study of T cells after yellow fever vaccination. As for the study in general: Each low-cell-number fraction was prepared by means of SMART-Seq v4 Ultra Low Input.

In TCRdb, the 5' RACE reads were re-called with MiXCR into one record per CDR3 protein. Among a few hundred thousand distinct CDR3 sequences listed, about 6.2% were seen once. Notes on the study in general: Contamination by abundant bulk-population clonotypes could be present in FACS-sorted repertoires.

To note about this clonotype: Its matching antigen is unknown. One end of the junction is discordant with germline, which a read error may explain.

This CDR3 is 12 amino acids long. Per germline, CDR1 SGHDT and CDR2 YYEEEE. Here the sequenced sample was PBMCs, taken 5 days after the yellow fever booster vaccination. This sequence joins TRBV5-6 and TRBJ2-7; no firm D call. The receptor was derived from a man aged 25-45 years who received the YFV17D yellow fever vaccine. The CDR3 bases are TGTGCCAGCAGCTTTCAGGACCTGTCTTCGAACTTC. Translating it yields CASSFQDLSSNF.